This T cell receptor (beta chain) emerged from a study of spatial heterogeneity in lung cancer. TCR cDNA molecules each carried a unique molecular identifier. TCRdb independently ran MiXCR on the 5' RACE reads; one entry per CDR3 protein. Of approximately 2,100 distinct CDR3 sequences in the sample, roughly 7% were seen once. By frequency in the sample, this clonotype is medium-sized. The time point was: sample taken at primary tumor resection. There were some 70 donors, all of them untreated patients with early-stage non-small cell lung cancer. Here the sequenced sample was normal lung tissue next to the tumor, taken at surgery. The origin of this receptor is a female donor with early-stage non-small cell lung cancer.

The CDR3 loop is CASSSGQGAGEQYF. CDR3 bases: TGTGCCAGCAGCTCCGGACAGGGGGCGGGCGAGCAGTACTTC. This sequence joins TRBV7-9 and TRBJ2-7; TRBD1 matches 11 bases. The CDR3 contains 14 residues. Germline V gives CDR1 SEHNR, CDR2 FQNEAQ (reference sequence). With V trimmed by 4 bases and J by 6 bases, 5 bases remained unmatched.